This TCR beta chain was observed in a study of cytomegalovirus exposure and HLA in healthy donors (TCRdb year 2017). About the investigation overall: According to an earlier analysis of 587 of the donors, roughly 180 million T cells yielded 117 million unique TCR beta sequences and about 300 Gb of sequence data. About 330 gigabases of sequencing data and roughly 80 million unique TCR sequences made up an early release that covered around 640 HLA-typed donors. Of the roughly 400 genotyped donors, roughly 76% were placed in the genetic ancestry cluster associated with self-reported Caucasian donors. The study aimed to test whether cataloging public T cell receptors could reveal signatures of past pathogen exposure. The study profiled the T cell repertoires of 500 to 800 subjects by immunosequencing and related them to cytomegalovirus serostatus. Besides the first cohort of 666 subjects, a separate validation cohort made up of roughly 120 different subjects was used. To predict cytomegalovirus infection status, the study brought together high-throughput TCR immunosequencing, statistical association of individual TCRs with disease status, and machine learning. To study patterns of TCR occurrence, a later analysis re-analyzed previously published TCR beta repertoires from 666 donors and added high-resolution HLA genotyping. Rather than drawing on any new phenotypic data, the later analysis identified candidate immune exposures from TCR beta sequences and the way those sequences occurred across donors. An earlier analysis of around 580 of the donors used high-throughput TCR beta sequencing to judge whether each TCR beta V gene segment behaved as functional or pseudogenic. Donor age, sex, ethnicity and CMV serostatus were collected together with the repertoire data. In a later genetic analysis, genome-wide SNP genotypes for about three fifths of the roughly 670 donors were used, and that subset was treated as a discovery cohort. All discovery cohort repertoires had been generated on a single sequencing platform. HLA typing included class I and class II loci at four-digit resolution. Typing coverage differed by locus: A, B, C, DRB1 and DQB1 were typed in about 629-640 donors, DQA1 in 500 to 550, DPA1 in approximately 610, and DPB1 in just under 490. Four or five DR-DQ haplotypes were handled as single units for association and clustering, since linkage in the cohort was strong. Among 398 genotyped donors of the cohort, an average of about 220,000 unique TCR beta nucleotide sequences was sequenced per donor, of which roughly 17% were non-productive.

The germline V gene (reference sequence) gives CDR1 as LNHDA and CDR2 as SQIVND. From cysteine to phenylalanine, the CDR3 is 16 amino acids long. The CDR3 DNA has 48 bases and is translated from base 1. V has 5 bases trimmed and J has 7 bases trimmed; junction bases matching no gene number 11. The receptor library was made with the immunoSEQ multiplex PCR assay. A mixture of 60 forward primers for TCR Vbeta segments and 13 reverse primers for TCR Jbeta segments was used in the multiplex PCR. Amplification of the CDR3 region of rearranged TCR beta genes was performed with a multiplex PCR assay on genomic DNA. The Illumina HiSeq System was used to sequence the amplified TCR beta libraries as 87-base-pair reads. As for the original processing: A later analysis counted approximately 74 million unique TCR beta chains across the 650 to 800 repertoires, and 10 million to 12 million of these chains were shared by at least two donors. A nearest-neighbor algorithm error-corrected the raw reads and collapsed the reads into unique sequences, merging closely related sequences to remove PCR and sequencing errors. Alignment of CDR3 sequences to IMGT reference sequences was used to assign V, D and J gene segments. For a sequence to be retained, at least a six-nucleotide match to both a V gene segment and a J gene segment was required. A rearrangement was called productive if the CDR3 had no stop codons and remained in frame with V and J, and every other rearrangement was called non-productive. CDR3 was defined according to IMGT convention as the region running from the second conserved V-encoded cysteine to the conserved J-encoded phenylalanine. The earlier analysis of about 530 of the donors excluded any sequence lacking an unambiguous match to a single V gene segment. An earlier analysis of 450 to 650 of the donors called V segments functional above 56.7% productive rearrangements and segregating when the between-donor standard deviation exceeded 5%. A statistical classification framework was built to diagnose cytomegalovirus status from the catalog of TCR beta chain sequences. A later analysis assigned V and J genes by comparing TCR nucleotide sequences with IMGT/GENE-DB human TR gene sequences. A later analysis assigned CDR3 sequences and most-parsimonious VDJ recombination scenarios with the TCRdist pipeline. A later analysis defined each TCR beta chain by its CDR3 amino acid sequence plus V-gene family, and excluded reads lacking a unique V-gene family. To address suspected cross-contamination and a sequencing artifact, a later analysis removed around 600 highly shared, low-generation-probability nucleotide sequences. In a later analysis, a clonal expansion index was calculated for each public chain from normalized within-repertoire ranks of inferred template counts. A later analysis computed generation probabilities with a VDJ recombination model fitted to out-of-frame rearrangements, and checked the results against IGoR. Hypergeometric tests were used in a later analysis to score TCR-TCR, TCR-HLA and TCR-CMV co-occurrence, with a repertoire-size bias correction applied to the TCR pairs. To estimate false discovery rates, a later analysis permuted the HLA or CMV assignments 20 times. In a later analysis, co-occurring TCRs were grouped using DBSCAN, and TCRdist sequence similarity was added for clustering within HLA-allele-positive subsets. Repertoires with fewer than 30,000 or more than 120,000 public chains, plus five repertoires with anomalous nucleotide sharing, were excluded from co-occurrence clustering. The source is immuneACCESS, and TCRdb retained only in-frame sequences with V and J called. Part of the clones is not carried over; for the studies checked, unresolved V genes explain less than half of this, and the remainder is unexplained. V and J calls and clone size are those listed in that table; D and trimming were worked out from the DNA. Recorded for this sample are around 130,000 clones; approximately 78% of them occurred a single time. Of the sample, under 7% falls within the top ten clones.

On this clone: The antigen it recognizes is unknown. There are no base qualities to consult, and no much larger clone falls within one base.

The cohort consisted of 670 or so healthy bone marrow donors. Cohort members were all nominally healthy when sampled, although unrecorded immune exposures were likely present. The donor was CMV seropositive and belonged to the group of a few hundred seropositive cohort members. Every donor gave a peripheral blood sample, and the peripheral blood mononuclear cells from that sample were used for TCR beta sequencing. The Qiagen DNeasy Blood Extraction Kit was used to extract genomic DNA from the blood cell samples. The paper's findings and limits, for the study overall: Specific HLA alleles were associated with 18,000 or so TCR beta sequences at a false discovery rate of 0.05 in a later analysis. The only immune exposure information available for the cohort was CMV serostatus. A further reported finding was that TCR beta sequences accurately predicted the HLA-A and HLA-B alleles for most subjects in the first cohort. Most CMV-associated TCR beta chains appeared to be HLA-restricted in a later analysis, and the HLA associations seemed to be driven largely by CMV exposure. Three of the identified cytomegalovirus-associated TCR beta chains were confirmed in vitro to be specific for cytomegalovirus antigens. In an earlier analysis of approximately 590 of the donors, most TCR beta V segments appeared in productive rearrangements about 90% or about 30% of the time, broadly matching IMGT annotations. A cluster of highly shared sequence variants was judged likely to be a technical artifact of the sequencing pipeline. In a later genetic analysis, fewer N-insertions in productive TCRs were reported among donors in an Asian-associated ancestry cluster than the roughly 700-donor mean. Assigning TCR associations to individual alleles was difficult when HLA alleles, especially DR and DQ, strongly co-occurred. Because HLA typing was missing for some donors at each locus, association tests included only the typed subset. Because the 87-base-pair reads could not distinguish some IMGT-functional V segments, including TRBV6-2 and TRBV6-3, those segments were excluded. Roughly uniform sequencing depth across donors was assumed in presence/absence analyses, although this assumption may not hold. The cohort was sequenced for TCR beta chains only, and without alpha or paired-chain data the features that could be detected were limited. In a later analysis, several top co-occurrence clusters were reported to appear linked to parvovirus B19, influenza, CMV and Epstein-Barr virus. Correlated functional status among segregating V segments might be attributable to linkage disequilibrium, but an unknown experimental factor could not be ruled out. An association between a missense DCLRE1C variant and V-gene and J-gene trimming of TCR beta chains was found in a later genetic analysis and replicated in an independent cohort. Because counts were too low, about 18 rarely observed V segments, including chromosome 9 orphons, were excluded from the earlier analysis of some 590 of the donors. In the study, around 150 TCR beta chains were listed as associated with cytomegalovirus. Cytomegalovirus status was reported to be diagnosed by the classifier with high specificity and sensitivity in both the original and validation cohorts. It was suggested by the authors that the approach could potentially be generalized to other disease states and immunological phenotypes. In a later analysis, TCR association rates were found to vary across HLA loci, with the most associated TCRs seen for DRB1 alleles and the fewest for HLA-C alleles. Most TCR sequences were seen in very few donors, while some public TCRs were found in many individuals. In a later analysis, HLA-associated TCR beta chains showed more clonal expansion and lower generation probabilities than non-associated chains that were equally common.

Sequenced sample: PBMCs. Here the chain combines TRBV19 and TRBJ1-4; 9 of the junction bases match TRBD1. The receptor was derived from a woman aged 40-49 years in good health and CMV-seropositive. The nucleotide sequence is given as TGTGCCAGTAGTCCACGGGACAGGGAAGGGGCTGAAAAACTGTTTTTT. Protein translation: CASSPRDREGAEKLFF.